The 27 T cell receptor beta chains reported below all come from one sample, sequenced in a study of T cell responses to AZD1222 COVID-19 vaccine. Assay: immunoSEQ multiplex PCR; the TCRdb copy retains only in-frame clones and omits some. The sample contains 130,000 to 150,000 clones, more than 90% of which appear only once. The material sequenced was peripheral blood, taken on day 0 of AZD1222 vaccination. The receptors shown here come from an adult in good health.

This clone was observed a few times. V usage is TRBV6-1 and J usage is TRBJ1-1; a possible D gene is TRBD1 (6 bases). The V end was cut by 3 bases, the J end by 2 bases, with 10 bases between. This CDR3 has 14 residues. CDR1 and CDR2 from the germline V gene are MNHNS and SASEGT. The CDR3: CASSDRGPNTEAFF. CDR3 bases: TGTGCCAGCAGTGACAGGGGCCCCAACACTGAAGCTTTCTTT.

The chain employs TRBV12-5 and TRBJ1-4; weak D call: TRBD1 (5 bases). V was trimmed by 1 base and J by 11 bases, leaving 8 bases between them. This CDR3 has 12 amino acids. Germline V gene data show CDR1 as LGHNT and CDR2 as FRNRAP. CDR3 in DNA: TGTGCTAGTGGTTTGGCCTGGGGGAAACTGTTTTTT. Its translation is CASGLAWGKLFF.

The chain uses TRBV30 and TRBJ1-4, with 7 bases matching TRBD1. There are 13 residues in the CDR3. The trim removed 0 bases at V and 5 bases at J, leaving 0 bases unmatched. From germline, CDR1 is GTSNPN and CDR2 SVGIG (reference sequence). In DNA form, the CDR3 reads TGTGCCTGGAGTGTACAGGGGAATGAAAAACTGTTTTTT. Protein sequence: CAWSVQGNEKLFF.

The CDR3 here is CASSIVGWAGEAFF. CDR3 coding DNA: TGTGCCAGTAGTATAGTGGGTTGGGCAGGTGAAGCTTTCTTT. The chain uses TRBV19 and TRBJ1-1; unclear D gene. This CDR3 region has 14 residues. V was pared by 1 base and J by 7 bases, with 13 bases between. Germline V CDR1 and CDR2: LNHDA, SQIVND (reference sequence).

V gene TRBV27 combines with J gene TRBJ2-7; no definite D call. The CDR3 length is 16 residues. Per the germline V gene, CDR1 is MNHEY and CDR2 is SMNVEV (reference sequence). The germline V and J ends were trimmed by 5 bases and 1 base, with 18 bases remaining between them. As DNA, the CDR3 is TGTGCCAGCAGTCCCCAGACGATGACGGGTTCCTACGAGCAGTACTTC. The encoded protein is CASSPQTMTGSYEQYF.

The rearrangement links TRBV19 to TRBJ2-5, with D perhaps TRBD2 (6 bases). Trimming pared 7 bases from V and 7 bases from J, leaving 22 bases between. The CDR3 is made up of 15 amino acids. Germline values: CDR1 LNHDA, CDR2 SQIVND (reference sequence). The DNA of the CDR3 is TGTGCCAGTACCCCCCCGGACCGGGACTTTTGGACCCAGTACTTC. Protein: CASTPPDRDFWTQYF.

The genes are TRBV23-1 and TRBJ2-2; tentative D call: TRBD1 (7 bases). TRBV23-1 is flagged as an ORF with uncertain function. CDR3 length equals 15 residues. V dropped 10 bases and J dropped 6 bases, with 21 bases sitting between them. The CDR3 sequence: CATCDYDREAGELFF. The CDR3 DNA follows: TGCGCCACCTGCGACTACGACAGGGAGGCCGGGGAGCTGTTTTTT.

The chain couples TRBV7-3 to TRBJ2-2; D uncertain. CDR1 SGHTA and CDR2 FQGTGA come from the germline V gene. The CDR3 is made up of 16 amino acids. Trimming removed 0 bases at V and 4 bases at J, with 12 bases between. CDR3 amino acids: CASSLTSSVGTGELFF. The DNA of the CDR3 is TGTGCCAGCAGCTTAACGTCTAGTGTCGGCACCGGGGAGCTGTTTTTT.

V usage is TRBV29-1 and J usage is TRBJ1-1; 10 nucleotides line up with TRBD1. The CDR3 covers 12 residues. CDR1 SQVTM and CDR2 ANQGSEA come from the germline V gene. V gave up 2 bases and J gave up 11 bases; unmatched junction bases: 5. The CDR3 DNA follows: TGCAGCGTTGAATATGGGACAGGGGTCGCTTTCTTT. Its translation: CSVEYGTGVAFF.

The rearrangement joins TRBV19 to TRBJ1-1; tentatively, D is TRBD1 (5 bases). The CDR3 is 20 amino acids. V was trimmed by 5 bases and J by 0 bases, leaving 28 bases between them. Germline CDR1 LNHDA, CDR2 SQIVND (reference sequence). CDR3 DNA sequence: TGTGCCAGTAGTTCACCCCCTATTCCGGGACGGCTGTTTATGAACACTGAAGCTTTCTTT. The encoded protein is CASSSPPIPGRLFMNTEAFF.

The CDR3 loop is CAWSVTSGRTDTQYF. The CDR3 DNA sequence: TGTGCCTGGAGTGTAACTAGCGGGAGGACAGATACGCAGTATTTT. The genes are TRBV30 and TRBJ2-3; 12 nucleotides align to TRBD2. V lost 0 bases, J lost 3 bases, and 1 base stayed unmatched. Germline V gene lookup returns CDR1 GTSNPN and CDR2 SVGIG (reference sequence). This CDR3 spans 15 amino acids.

V is TRBV3-1 (or the pseudogene TRBV3-2) and J is TRBJ2-3, with TRBD1 matching over 7 bases. The germline V gene encodes CDR1 LGHDT and CDR2 YNNKEL (reference sequence). Germline trimming cut 1 base from V and 4 bases from J; bases unmatched to any gene: 5. The CDR3 extends over 15 amino acids. The CDR3 sequence: CASSQVLGGPDTQYF. The CDR3 DNA follows: TGTGCCAGCAGCCAAGTTCTAGGGGGCCCAGATACGCAGTATTTT.

The chain joins TRBV27 to TRBJ1-1, with 9 positions matching TRBD1. The junction had 9 bases not matched to a gene; V was cut back by 5 bases and J by 2 bases. Per the germline V gene, CDR1 is MNHEY and CDR2 is SMNVEV (reference sequence). The length of the CDR3 is 16 residues. For the CDR3, the DNA is TGTGCCAGCAGTCCCCAATTGGGACAGGGTAACACTGAAGCTTTCTTT. It is translated as CASSPQLGQGNTEAFF.

The chain carries TRBV5-1 and TRBJ1-2; 7 bases map to TRBD1. V trimming: 0 bases; J trimming: 3 bases; junction bases outside the gene matches: 5. Germline CDR1 is SGHRS and CDR2 is YFSETQ. This CDR3 comprises 15 residues. The DNA for the CDR3 is TGCGCCAGCAGCTTGGGGCCCGGGACAGACTATGGCTACACCTTC. Translated: CASSLGPGTDYGYTF.

This clone was seen more than once but under ten times. The chain is built from TRBV5-1 and TRBJ1-6; D is perhaps TRBD1 (5 bases). The germline V and J ends were trimmed by 5 bases and 8 bases, with 11 bases remaining between them. Per germline, CDR1 SGHRS and CDR2 YFSETQ. This CDR3 region has 13 residues. In DNA form, the CDR3 reads TGCGCCAGCAGAGGGGACCATGATTCACCCCTCCACTTT. Translation: CASRGDHDSPLHF.

The chain joins TRBV3-1 (or the pseudogene TRBV3-2) to TRBJ1-3; the D gene is possibly TRBD1 (6 bases). CDR3 size: 16 residues. CDR1 LGHDT and CDR2 YNNKEL come from the germline V gene (reference sequence). V was cut by 4 bases and J by 0 bases, with 13 bases left in between. CDR3 residues: CASSRGQSYSGNTIYF. CDR3 nucleotides: TGTGCCAGCAGCCGAGGACAGTCATACTCTGGAAACACCATATATTTT.

The chain joins TRBV6-5 to TRBJ2-5; D is unresolved. The CDR3 is made up of 16 amino acids. V gave up 0 bases and J gave up 4 bases, with 15 bases separating them. Per germline, CDR1 MNHEY and CDR2 SVGAGI. CDR3 region: CASSYSGRSRGETQYF. The DNA for the CDR3 is TGTGCCAGCAGTTACTCCGGACGGTCAAGAGGAGAGACCCAGTACTTC.

This chain connects TRBV2 to TRBJ1-6; tentative D call: TRBD1 (6 bases). Germline CDR1 SNHLY, CDR2 FYNNEI. CDR3 length: 16 amino acids. The germline V and J ends were trimmed by 7 bases and 10 bases, with 23 bases remaining between them. The CDR3 DNA sequence: TGTGCCAGCAACACCAGGGGCCTAGAGGATGGATCACCCCTCCACTTT. As protein: CASNTRGLEDGSPLHF.

V is TRBV5-1 and J is TRBJ1-1; the D is unclear. The CDR3 is made up of 13 amino acids. CDR1 and CDR2 (germline): SGHRS, YFSETQ. V was pared by 2 bases and J by 2 bases, with 7 bases between. CDR3 region: CASSLATNTEAFF. The CDR3 nucleotides are TGCGCCAGCAGCTTAGCCACAAACACTGAAGCTTTCTTT.

The rearrangement uses TRBV5-1 and TRBJ2-7; D may be TRBD1 or TRBD2 (5 bases each). Germline CDR1 reads SGHRS; CDR2 reads YFSETQ. The CDR3 covers 14 residues. V lost 5 bases and J lost 0, with 12 bases in between. The CDR3: CASRTGTDSYEQYF. CDR3 nucleotides: TGCGCCAGCAGAACCGGGACGGACTCCTACGAGCAGTACTTC.

This clone was counted at least ten times. The V call is TRBV6-5, the J call TRBJ2-3; no definite D call. The germline gives CDR1 MNHEY, CDR2 SVGAGI. Trimming took off 2 bases at V and 5 bases at J, with 17 bases between the two ends. This CDR3 is built from 16 residues. CDR3: CASSYGVASGRDTQYF. The CDR3 region has the DNA TGTGCCAGCAGTTACGGGGTAGCCTCTGGTCGAGATACGCAGTATTTT.

The chain has TRBV27 and TRBJ2-7; 8 nucleotides match TRBD1. Losses at the gene ends were 4 bases for V and 2 bases for J; bases not matched to a gene: 7. CDR1 and CDR2 (germline): MNHEY, SMNVEV (reference sequence). The CDR3 runs to 15 residues. The CDR3 protein is CASSSLGQVAYEQYF. DNA for the CDR3: TGTGCCAGCAGTTCACTGGGACAGGTCGCCTACGAGCAGTACTTC.

The chain is built from TRBV7-9 and TRBJ1-2, with a possible D match to TRBD1 (6 bases). Trimming took off 0 bases at V and 6 bases at J, with 11 bases between the two ends. Germline assignment: CDR1 SEHNR and CDR2 FQNEAQ (reference sequence). This CDR3 contains 14 residues. The CDR3 reads CASSLAHRAHGYTF. DNA for the CDR3: TGTGCCAGCAGCTTAGCCCACAGGGCCCATGGCTACACCTTC.

The chain uses TRBV20-1 and TRBJ1-2; the D is unclear. With 3 bases removed from V and 5 bases from J, the gap between germline ends came to 10 bases. The CDR3 runs to 12 residues. Germline loops: CDR1 DFQATT, CDR2 SNEGSKA (reference sequence). CDR3 residues: CSASRWRYGYTF. Here the CDR3 DNA reads TGCAGTGCTAGTAGATGGAGGTATGGCTACACCTTC.

V gene TRBV29-1 combines with J gene TRBJ2-1; possible D gene TRBD1, 6 bases. Germline V gene sequence: CDR1 SQVTM, CDR2 ANQGSEA. This CDR3 has 15 amino acids. The V end was cut by 4 bases, the J end by 5 bases, with 18 bases between. Here the CDR3 reads CSVVNRVEMNNEQFF. In nucleotides, the CDR3 is TGCAGCGTTGTTAACAGGGTAGAGATGAACAATGAGCAGTTCTTC.

The genes are TRBV24-1 and TRBJ1-3, with 10 bases matching TRBD1. From germline, CDR1 is KGHDR and CDR2 SFDVKD. The J segment lost 4 bases and the V segment lost 0 bases, leaving 5 bases of the junction unmatched. The CDR3 contains 17 residues. DNA of the CDR3: TGTGCCACCAGTGATTTGGACCGACAGGGGGCCGGAAACACCATATATTTT. Translating it yields CATSDLDRQGAGNTIYF.

V is TRBV21-1 and J is TRBJ2-1; the table gives TRBD1 as D, unverified against the DNA. TRBV21-1 is an annotated pseudogene. This CDR3 spans 18 amino acids. The CDR3, as DNA: TGTGCCAGCAGCAAAGATATGAGGGGACAGGGATTTGGCAATGAGCAGTTCTTC. Its protein product is CASSKDMRGQGFGNEQFF.